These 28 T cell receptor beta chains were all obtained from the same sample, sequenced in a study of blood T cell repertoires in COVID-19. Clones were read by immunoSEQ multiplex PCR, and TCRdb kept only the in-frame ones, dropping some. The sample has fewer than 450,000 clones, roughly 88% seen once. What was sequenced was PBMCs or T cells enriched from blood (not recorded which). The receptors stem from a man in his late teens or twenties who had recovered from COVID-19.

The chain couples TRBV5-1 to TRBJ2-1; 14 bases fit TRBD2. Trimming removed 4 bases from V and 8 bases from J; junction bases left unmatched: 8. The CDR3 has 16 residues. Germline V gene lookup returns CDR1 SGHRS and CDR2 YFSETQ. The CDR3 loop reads CASSVGLAGVFDEQFF. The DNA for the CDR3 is TGCGCCAGCAGCGTGGGACTAGCGGGAGTTTTTGATGAGCAGTTCTTC.

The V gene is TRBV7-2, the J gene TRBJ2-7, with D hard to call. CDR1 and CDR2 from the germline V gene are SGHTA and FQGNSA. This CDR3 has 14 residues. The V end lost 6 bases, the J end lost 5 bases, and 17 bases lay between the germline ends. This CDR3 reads CASSFFQESHEQYF. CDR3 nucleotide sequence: TGTGCCAGCAGTTTCTTCCAGGAATCCCACGAGCAGTACTTC.

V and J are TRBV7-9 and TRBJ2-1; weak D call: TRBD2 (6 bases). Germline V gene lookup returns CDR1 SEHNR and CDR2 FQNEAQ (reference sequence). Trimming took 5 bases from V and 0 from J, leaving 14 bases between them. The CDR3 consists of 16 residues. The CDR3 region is CASSLTGDISYNEQFF. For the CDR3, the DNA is TGTGCCAGCAGCCTTACGGGGGATATCTCCTACAATGAGCAGTTCTTC.

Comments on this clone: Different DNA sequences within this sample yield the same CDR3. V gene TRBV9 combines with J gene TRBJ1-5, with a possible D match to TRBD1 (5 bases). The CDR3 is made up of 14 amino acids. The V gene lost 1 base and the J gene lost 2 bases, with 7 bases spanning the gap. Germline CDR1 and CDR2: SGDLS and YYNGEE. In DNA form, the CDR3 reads TGTGCCAGCAGCGTACAGGGTGGCAATCAGCCCCAGCATTTT. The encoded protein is CASSVQGGNQPQHF.

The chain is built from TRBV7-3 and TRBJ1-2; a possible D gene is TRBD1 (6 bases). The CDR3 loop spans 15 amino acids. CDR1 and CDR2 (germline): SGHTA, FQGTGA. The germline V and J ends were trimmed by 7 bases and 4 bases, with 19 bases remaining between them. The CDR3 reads CASTPAGGGVYGYTF. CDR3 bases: TGTGCCAGCACCCCGGCCGGAGGGGGGGTCTATGGCTACACCTTC. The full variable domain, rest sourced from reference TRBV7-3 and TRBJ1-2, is GAGVSQTPSNKVTEKGKYVELRCDPISGHTALYWYRQSLGQGPEFLIYFQGTGAADDSGLPNDRFFAVRPEGSVSTLKIQRTERGDSAVYLCASTPAGGGVYGYTFGSGTRLTVV.

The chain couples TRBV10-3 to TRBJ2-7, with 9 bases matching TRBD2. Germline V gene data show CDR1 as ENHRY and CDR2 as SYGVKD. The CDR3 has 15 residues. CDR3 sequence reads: CATRAAGGSVLEQYF. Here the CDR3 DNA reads TGTGCGACCCGGGCAGCGGGAGGTTCGGTCCTCGAGCAGTACTTC.

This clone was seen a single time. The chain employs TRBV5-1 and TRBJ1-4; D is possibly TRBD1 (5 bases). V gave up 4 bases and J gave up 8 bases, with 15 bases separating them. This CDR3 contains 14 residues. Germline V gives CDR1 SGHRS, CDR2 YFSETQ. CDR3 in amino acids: CASSAGRVGEKLFF. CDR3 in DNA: TGCGCCAGCAGCGCAGGGAGGGTAGGGGAAAAACTGTTTTTT.

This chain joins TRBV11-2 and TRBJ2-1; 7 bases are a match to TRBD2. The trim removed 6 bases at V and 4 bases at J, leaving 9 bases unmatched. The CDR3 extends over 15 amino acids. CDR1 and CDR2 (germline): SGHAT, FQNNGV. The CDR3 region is CASRPLGGGYNEQFF. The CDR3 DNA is TGTGCCAGCAGACCCTTGGGCGGGGGTTACAATGAGCAGTTCTTC.

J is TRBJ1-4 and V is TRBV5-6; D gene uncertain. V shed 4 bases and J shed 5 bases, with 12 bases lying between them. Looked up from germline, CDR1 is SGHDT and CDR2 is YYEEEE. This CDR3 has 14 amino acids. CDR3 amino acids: CASSRRGKNEKLFF. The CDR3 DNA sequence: TGTGCCAGCAGCCGGAGAGGAAAAAATGAAAAACTGTTTTTT.

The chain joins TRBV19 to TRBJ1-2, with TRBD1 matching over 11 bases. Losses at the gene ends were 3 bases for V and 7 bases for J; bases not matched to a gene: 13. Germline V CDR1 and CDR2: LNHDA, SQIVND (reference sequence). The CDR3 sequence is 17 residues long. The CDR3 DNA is TGTGCCAGTAGTATGGACGGGACAGGGGGTATATTTGGTGGCTACACCTTC. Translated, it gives CASSMDGTGGIFGGYTF.

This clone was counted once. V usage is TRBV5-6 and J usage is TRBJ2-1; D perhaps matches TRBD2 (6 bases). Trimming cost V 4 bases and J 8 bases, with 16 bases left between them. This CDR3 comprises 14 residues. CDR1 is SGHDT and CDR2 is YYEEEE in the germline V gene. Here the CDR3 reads CASSGGTPSDEQFF. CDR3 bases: TGTGCCAGCAGCGGCGGGACTCCAAGCGATGAGCAGTTCTTC.

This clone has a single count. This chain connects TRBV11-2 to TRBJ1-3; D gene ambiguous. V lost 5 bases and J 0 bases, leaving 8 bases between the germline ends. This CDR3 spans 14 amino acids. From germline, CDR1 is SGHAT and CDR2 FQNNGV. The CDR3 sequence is CASSAGISGNTIYF. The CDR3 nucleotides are TGTGCCAGCAGCGCAGGTATCTCTGGAAACACCATATATTTT.

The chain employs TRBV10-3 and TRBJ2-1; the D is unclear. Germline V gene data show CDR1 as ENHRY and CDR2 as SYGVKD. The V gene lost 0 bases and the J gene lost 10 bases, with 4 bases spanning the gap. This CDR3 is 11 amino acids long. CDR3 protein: CAISESIEQFF. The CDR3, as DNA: TGTGCCATCAGTGAGTCCATCGAGCAGTTCTTC.

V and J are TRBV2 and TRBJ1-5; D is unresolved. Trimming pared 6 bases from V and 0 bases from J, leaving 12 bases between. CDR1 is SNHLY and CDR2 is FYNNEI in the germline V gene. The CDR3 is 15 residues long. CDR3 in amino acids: CASRAWTGSNQPQHF. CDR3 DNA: TGTGCCAGCAGGGCTTGGACTGGTAGCAATCAGCCCCAGCATTTT. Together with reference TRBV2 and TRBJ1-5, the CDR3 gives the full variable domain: EPEVTQTPSHQVTQMGQEVILRCVPISNHLYFYWYRQILGQKVEFLVSFYNNEISEKSEIFDDQFSVERPDGSNFTLKIRSTKLEDSAMYFCASRAWTGSNQPQHFGDGTRLSIL.

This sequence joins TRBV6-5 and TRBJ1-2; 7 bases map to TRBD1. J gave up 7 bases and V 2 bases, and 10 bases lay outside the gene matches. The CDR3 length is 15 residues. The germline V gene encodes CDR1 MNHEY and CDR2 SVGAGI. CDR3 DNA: TGTGCCAGCAGTTACACAGGGACAGCCGGTTTTGGCTACACCTTC. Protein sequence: CASSYTGTAGFGYTF.

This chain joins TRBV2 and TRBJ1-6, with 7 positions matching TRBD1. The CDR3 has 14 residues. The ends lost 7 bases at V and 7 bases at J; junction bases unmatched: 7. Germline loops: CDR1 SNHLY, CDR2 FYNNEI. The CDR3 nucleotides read TGTGCCAGCACCTTCAGACAGGGAAATTCACCCCTCCACTTT. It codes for CASTFRQGNSPLHF.

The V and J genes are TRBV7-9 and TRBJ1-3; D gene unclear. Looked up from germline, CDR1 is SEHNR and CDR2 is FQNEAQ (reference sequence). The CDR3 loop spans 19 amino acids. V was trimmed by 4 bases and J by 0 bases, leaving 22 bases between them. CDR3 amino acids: CASSSTYRPGSSSGNTIYF. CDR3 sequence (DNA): TGTGCCAGCAGCTCTACCTACCGCCCGGGTAGTAGCTCTGGAAACACCATATATTTT.

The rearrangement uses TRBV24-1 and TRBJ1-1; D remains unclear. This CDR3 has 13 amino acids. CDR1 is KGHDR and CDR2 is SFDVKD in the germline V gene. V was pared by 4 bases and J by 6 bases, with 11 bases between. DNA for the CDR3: TGTGCCACCAGTGACCCGGTTGAGTCTGAAGCTTTCTTT. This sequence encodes CATSDPVESEAFF.

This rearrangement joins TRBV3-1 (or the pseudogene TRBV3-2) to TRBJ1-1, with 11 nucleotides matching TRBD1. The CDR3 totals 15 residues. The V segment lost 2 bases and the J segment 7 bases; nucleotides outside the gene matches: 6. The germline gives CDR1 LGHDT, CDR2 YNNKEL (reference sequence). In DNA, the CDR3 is TGTGCCAGCAGCCAAATCCCGGGACAGGGGGGTGAAGCTTTCTTT. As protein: CASSQIPGQGGEAFF.

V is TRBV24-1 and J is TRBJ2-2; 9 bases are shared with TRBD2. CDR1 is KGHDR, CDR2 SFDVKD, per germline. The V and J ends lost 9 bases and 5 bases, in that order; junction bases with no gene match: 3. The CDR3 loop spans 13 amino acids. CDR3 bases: TGTGCCACCGCGACTAGCGGAACCGGGGAGCTGTTTTTT. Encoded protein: CATATSGTGELFF.

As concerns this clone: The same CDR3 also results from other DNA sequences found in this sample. The DNA of the CDR3 is TGTGCCAGTACCAAGGACAGGGTCAATGAAAAACTGTTTTTT. Translation: CASTKDRVNEKLFF. The genes are TRBV19 and TRBJ1-4, with 8 bases that match TRBD1. The CDR3 loop spans 14 amino acids. Germline CDR1 LNHDA, CDR2 SQIVND (reference sequence). V was pared by 7 bases and J by 5 bases, with 6 bases of the junction left unmatched.

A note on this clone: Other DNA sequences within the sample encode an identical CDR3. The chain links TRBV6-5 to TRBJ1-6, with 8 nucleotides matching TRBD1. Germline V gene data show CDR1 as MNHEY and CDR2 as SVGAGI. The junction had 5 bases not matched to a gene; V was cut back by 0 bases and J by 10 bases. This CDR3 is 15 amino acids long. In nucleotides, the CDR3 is TGTGCCAGCAGTTACTCCGGGACAGGAAGATCACCCCTCCACTTT. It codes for CASSYSGTGRSPLHF.

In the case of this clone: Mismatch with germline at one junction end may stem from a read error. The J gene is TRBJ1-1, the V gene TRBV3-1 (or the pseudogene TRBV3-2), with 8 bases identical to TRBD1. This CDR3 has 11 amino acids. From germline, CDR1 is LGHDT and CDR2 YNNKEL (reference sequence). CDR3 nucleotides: TGTGCCAGCAGCCAAGGGACAGGGTTGGTCTTT. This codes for CASSQGTGLVF.

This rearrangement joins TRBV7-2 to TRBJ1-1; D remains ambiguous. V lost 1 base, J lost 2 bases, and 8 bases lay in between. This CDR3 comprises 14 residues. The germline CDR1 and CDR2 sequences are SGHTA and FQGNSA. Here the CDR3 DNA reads TGTGCCAGCAGCTTAGGAGGCGGAAACACTGAAGCTTTCTTT. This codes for CASSLGGGNTEAFF.

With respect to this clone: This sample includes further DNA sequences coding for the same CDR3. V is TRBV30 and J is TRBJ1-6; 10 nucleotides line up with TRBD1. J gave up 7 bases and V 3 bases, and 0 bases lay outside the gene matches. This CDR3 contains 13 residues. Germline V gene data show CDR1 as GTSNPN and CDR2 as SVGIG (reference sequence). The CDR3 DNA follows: TGTGCCTGGAGGGACAGGGGGAATTCACCCCTCCACTTT. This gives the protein CAWRDRGNSPLHF.

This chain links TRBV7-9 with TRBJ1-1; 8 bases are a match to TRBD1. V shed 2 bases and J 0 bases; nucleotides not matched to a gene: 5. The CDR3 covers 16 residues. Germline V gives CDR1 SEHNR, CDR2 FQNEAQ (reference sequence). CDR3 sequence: CASSLRQGSVNTEAFF. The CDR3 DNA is TGTGCCAGCAGCTTACGACAGGGGAGCGTGAACACTGAAGCTTTCTTT. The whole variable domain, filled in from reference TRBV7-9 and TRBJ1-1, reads DTGVSQNPRHKITKRGQNVTFRCDPISEHNRLYWYRQTLGQGPEFLTYFQNEAQLEKSRLLSDRFSAERPKGSFSTLEIQRTEQGDSAMYLCASSLRQGSVNTEAFFGQGTRLTVV.

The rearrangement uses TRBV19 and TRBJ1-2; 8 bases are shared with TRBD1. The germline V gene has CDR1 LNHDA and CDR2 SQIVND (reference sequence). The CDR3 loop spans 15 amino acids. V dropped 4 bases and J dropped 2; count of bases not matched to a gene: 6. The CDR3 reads CASSKGTGLNYGYTF. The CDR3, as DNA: TGTGCCAGTAGTAAGGGGACAGGCTTAAACTATGGCTACACCTTC.

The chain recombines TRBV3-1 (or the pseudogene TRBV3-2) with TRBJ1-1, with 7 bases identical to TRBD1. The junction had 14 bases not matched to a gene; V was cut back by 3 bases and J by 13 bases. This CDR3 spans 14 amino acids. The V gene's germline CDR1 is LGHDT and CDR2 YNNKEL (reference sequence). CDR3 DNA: TGTGCCAGCAGCCAGGGCCGGACAGGTAATTTCGGTTTCTTT. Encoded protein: CASSQGRTGNFGFF.